Listed below are T cell receptor beta chains from one sample, sequenced in a study of PD-1 blockade in classical Hodgkin lymphoma. This table comes from immunoSEQ multiplex PCR, and its TCRdb copy is limited to in-frame clones, with some not included. The sample has tens of thousands of clones; 70% to 90% are singletons. The sample in question was peripheral blood mononuclear cells (PBMCs), obtained before the fourth cycle of nivolumab. All receptors come from a human donor with classical Hodgkin lymphoma. CDR3s include the opening cysteine and the closing phenylalanine or tryptophan. The D gene is left open where the match is weak. Clone size, where shown, is once, few, many, or a class for clones that have expanded.

cdr3_nt	cdr3_aa	j_call	clone_size	d_call	v_call
TGCGCCAGCAGTCCCACTAGCTCCTGGGAAGAGACCCAGTACTTC	CASSPTSSWEETQYF	TRBJ2-5	NA	NA	TRBV5-1
TGTGCCAGCAGCACCCCGGGAAACACCATATATTTT	CASSTPGNTIYF	TRBJ1-3	NA	NA	TRBV6-6
TGTGCCAGTAGTATAGTTTGGGACCTCTACGAGCAGTACTTC	CASSIVWDLYEQYF	TRBJ2-7	NA	NA	TRBV19
TGTGCCAGCAGACCCGGGGGTTCTAGCTCCTACGAGCAGTACTTC	CASRPGGSSSYEQYF	TRBJ2-7	NA	NA	TRBV6-5
TGTGCCAGCAGCTCCGGACAGGGGGGTACACAAGAGACCCAGTACTTC	CASSSGQGGTQETQYF	TRBJ2-5	NA	TRBD1	TRBV11-3
TGTGCCAGCAGCTTATACGTTTCGAGCACTGAAGCTTTCTTT	CASSLYVSSTEAFF	TRBJ1-1	NA	NA	TRBV11-2
TGTGCCAGCGCCCGCTCCAGCGATGGGTCAGATACGCAGTATTTT	CASARSSDGSDTQYF	TRBJ2-3	NA	NA	TRBV6-4
TGTGCCAGCAGCCTGGGGGGGCTAAACTACGAGCAGTACTTC	CASSLGGLNYEQYF	TRBJ2-7	NA	NA	TRBV5-4
TGCGCCAGCAGCTTGGACCCGGGCACCCAATATGGCTACACCTTC	CASSLDPGTQYGYTF	TRBJ1-2	NA	NA	TRBV5-1
TGCGCCAGCAGCTGGGGACAGGGTAATCAGCCCCAGCATTTT	CASSWGQGNQPQHF	TRBJ1-5	NA	TRBD1	TRBV5-1
TGTGCCAGCGACGGCGAAGGTCAGGAGCTGTTTTTT	CASDGEGQELFF	TRBJ2-2	NA	NA	TRBV6-1
TGCGCCAGCAGCCAAGACGGGACCTACGAGCAGTACTTC	CASSQDGTYEQYF	TRBJ2-7	NA	NA	TRBV5-1
TGTGCCAGCAGCACCCAGACAGGGTACGAGCAGTACTTC	CASSTQTGYEQYF	TRBJ2-7	NA	TRBD1	TRBV7-2
TGTGCCAGCAGCCATGACAGCCGACAGGGCCTGAGCTCCTACGAGCAGTACTTC	CASSHDSRQGLSSYEQYF	TRBJ2-7	NA	TRBD1	TRBV4-2
TGTGCCAGTAGTAGAAGGACTGGGGACACTGAAGCTTTCTTT	CASSRRTGDTEAFF	TRBJ1-1	NA	NA	TRBV19
TGTGCCAGCAGCTTAACCAGGAGGCCAACTTACGAGCAGTACTTC	CASSLTRRPTYEQYF	TRBJ2-7	NA	NA	TRBV7-2
TGTGCCAGCAGGATTACTAGCGGGGGAGGCAATGAGCAGTTCTTC	CASRITSGGGNEQFF	TRBJ2-1	NA	TRBD2	TRBV6-4
TGTGCCAGCAGCGTAGCGGGGGGAGGGGACGAGCAGTACTTC	CASSVAGGGDEQYF	TRBJ2-7	NA	TRBD2	TRBV9
TGTGCCAGCAGAGGACAGACAGAGGGGAATGAGCAGTTCTTC	CASRGQTEGNEQFF	TRBJ2-1	NA	NA	TRBV6-1
TGTGCCAGCAGCTTCGGGACAACTAATGAAAAACTGTTTTTT	CASSFGTTNEKLFF	TRBJ1-4	NA	NA	TRBV7-2
TGCGCCAGCAGCTTGAGGGGACAGGGCTACGAGCAGTACTTC	CASSLRGQGYEQYF	TRBJ2-7	NA	TRBD1	TRBV5-1
TGTGCCAGCAGTTACTCGGCCCCACCTTATGAAGCTTTCTTT	CASSYSAPPYEAFF	TRBJ1-1	NA	NA	TRBV6-5
TGCGCCAGCAGCTTAGACGGGGAAAAACTGTTTTTT	CASSLDGEKLFF	TRBJ1-4	NA	NA	TRBV5-1
TGCGCCAGCAGCTTGGCGGGGAACGAGGGTCAGCCCCAGCATTTT	CASSLAGNEGQPQHF	TRBJ1-5	NA	NA	TRBV5-1
TGCAGCGTTGAAGCCCCCCGGAGGGAGGGCAACTATGGCTACACCTTC	CSVEAPRREGNYGYTF	TRBJ1-2	few	NA	TRBV29-1
TGTGCCAGCAGTTTATTGGTAGGGTTGGGTGAGCAGTTCTTC	CASSLLVGLGEQFF	TRBJ2-1	NA	NA	TRBV28
TGTGCCAGCAGTCCTCGACGGGGGCCCTCCTATGGCTACACCTTC	CASSPRRGPSYGYTF	TRBJ1-2	NA	NA	TRBV6-5
TGCAGCGCTGGGACTAGCGGGACCCTCGAGCAGTACTTC	CSAGTSGTLEQYF	TRBJ2-7	NA	TRBD2	TRBV29-1
TGCGCCAGCAGCTTTCAGACTAGCACAGATACGCAGTATTTT	CASSFQTSTDTQYF	TRBJ2-3	NA	NA	TRBV5-1
TGCGCCAGCAGCCTCCCGCGAGGCACTGAAGCTTTCTTT	CASSLPRGTEAFF	TRBJ1-1	once	NA	TRBV5-1
TGTGCCAGCAAACCTTACAGGTTCACAGATACGCAGTATTTT	CASKPYRFTDTQYF	TRBJ2-3	NA	NA	TRBV6-1
TGTGCCAGCAGTTACGGGCCTCAACAAGAGACCCAGTACTTC	CASSYGPQQETQYF	TRBJ2-5	NA	NA	TRBV6-6
TGTGCCAGCAGCCCAAACCGGGACAGGGCCGGCAATGAGCAGTTCTTC	CASSPNRDRAGNEQFF	TRBJ2-1	once	TRBD1	TRBV7-9
TGTGCCACCAACAACAGGGAATTCTATGGCTACACCTTC	CATNNREFYGYTF	TRBJ1-2	NA	NA	TRBV15